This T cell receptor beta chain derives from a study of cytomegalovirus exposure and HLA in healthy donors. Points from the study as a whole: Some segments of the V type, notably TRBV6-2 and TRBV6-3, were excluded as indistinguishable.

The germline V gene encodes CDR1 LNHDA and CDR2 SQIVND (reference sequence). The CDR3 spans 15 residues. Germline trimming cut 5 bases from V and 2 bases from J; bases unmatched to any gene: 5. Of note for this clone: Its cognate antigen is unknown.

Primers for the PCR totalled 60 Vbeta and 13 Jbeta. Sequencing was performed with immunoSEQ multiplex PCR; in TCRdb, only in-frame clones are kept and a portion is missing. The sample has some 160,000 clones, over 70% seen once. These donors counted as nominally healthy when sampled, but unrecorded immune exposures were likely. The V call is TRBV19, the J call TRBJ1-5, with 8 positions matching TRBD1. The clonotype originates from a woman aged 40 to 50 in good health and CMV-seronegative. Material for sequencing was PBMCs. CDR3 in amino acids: CASSPTGQGNQPQHF. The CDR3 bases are TGTGCCAGTAGTCCCACGGGACAGGGCAATCAGCCCCAGCATTTT. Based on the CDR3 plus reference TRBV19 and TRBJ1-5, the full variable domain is DGGITQSPKYLFRKEGQNVTLSCEQNLNHDAMYWYRQDPGQGLRLIYYSQIVNDFQKGDIAEGYSVSREKKESFPLTVTSAQKNPTAFYLCASSPTGQGNQPQHFGDGTRLSIL.